This TCR beta chain came from a study of blood T cell repertoires in COVID-19. The CDR3 loop spans 14 amino acids. CDR1 is SEHNR, CDR2 FQNEAQ, per germline (reference sequence). Losses at the gene ends were 5 bases for V and 5 bases for J; bases not matched to a gene: 6. Authors' processing steps: Reference gene primer amplification yielded estimated nucleated cell counts. Only in-frame clones appear in the TCRdb table, and some are missing; sequencing was by immunoSEQ multiplex PCR. Clone size and the V and J calls come from that table; the DNA yielded D and trimming. The data contain roughly 250,000 clones, roughly 89% of them seen just once; the ten biggest clones take up approximately 2.8%. Participants were aged 18 to 89 years, lived in 25 or so US areas, and enrolled virtually. Participants were placed into cohorts based on the clinical history they reported.

The sequencing sample was made of PBMCs or T cells enriched from blood (not recorded which). This chain links TRBV7-9 with TRBJ2-5, with 9 bases lining up with TRBD1. This TCR derives from a woman aged 25 to 39 with acute COVID-19. CDR3 bases: TGTGCCAGCAGCCTCGGACAGGGGTTGGAGACCCAGTACTTC. Translation gives CASSLGQGLETQYF.